Presented here are 31 T cell receptor beta chains from one specimen sequenced in a study of cytomegalovirus exposure and HLA in healthy donors. The primer mix had 60 Vbeta and 13 Jbeta primers. Measured with immunoSEQ multiplex PCR; TCRdb has only the in-frame clones, and not every one. The table lists 100,000 to 150,000 clones, approximately 82% of them singletons. The material sequenced was PBMCs. These receptors originate from a female donor in good health and CMV-seronegative.

The V and J genes are TRBV4-3 and TRBJ1-1; D perhaps matches TRBD1 (6 bases). Trimming cost V 4 bases and J 5 bases, with 14 bases left between them. CDR1 and CDR2 (germline): LGHNA, YSLEER. The CDR3 sequence is 14 residues long. CDR3 in amino acids: CASSRGQPRTEAFF. CDR3 nucleotide sequence: TGCGCCAGCAGCCGAGGACAGCCCCGGACTGAAGCTTTCTTT.

This chain uses TRBV2 with TRBJ2-2, with TRBD2 identical over 8 bases. The CDR3 length is 16 residues. Germline V gene lookup returns CDR1 SNHLY and CDR2 FYNNEI. Germline trimming cut 8 bases from V and 3 bases from J; bases unmatched to any gene: 11. This chain's CDR3 is CASHLGGAGDTGELFF. CDR3 nucleotide sequence: TGTGCCAGCCACCTCGGGGGGGCCGGTGACACCGGGGAGCTGTTTTTT.

The DNA for the CDR3 is TGTGCCAGCAGTCGGGGTTGGACAGGGACTAACTATGGCTACACCTTC. It specifies CASSRGWTGTNYGYTF. The chain joins TRBV27 to TRBJ1-2, with TRBD1 matching 8 bases. In germline, CDR1 is MNHEY, CDR2 SMNVEV (reference sequence). V trimming: 5 bases; J trimming: 0 bases; junction bases outside the gene matches: 8. CDR3 length: 16 residues.

This clone was seen more than once but under ten times. Written as DNA, the CDR3 is TGCGCCAGCAGCCAAAGTTACAGGGGAGAAGAAAAACTGTTTTTT. As protein: CASSQSYRGEEKLFF. The genes are TRBV4-1 and TRBJ1-4, with 7 positions matching TRBD1. The CDR3 totals 15 residues. Germline trimming cut 2 bases from V and 8 bases from J; bases unmatched to any gene: 8. CDR1 MGHRA and CDR2 YSYEKL come from the germline V gene.

The genes are TRBV4-1 and TRBJ2-7; TRBD2 aligns across 10 bases. The CDR3 totals 18 residues. Germline CDR1 is MGHRA and CDR2 is YSYEKL. The V gene end was trimmed by 4 bases and the J gene end by 4 bases; junction bases not matched to a gene: 16. DNA of the CDR3: TGCGCCAGCAGCCTAGTCGCCCGAGCGGGAGGGTCGGGGTACGAGCAGTACTTC. This translates into CASSLVARAGGSGYEQYF.

The DNA for the CDR3 is TGTGCCAGCAGCGCTACTAGCCCTAGGGGTGAGCAGTTCTTC. It specifies CASSATSPRGEQFF. This rearrangement joins TRBV4-2 to TRBJ2-1; perhaps TRBD2 as D (6 bases). Germline V gene sequence: CDR1 LGHNA, CDR2 YNFKEQ. With 5 bases removed from V and 9 bases from J, the gap between germline ends came to 17 bases. The CDR3 extends over 14 amino acids.

V and J are TRBV7-9 and TRBJ2-1; D remains ambiguous. The CDR3 contains 15 residues. The V and J ends lost 5 bases and 4 bases respectively, with 15 bases between them. The germline CDR1 and CDR2 sequences are SEHNR and FQNEAQ (reference sequence). DNA for the CDR3: TGTGCCAGCAGCACCAGAATAGCAGCGTACAATGAGCAGTTCTTC. Translated: CASSTRIAAYNEQFF.

The chain is built from TRBV30 and TRBJ1-6; D is possibly TRBD1 (6 bases). The V and J ends lost 2 bases and 5 bases respectively, with 13 bases between them. This CDR3 comprises 15 residues. The germline V gene has CDR1 GTSNPN and CDR2 SVGIG (reference sequence). CDR3 nucleotides: TGTGCCTGGAGTTTGACGACAGGACATAATTCACCCCTCCACTTT. Amino acid sequence: CAWSLTTGHNSPLHF.

The rearrangement joins TRBV21-1 to TRBJ2-2; the DNA was not compared with TRBD2, the D call given in the table. TRBV21-1 is a documented pseudogene. The CDR3 totals 20 residues. The CDR3, as DNA: TGTGCCAGCAGCAAAGCCTTTCCGGGACTAGCGGAGGAGGACACCGGGGAGCTGTTTTTT. Encoded protein: CASSKAFPGLAEEDTGELFF.

This rearrangement joins TRBV7-9 to TRBJ2-5; 7 positions agree with TRBD1. V was clipped by 1 base and J by 2 bases; unmatched bases: 4. The CDR3 covers 15 residues. Germline assignment: CDR1 SEHNR and CDR2 FQNEAQ (reference sequence). Here the CDR3 DNA reads TGTGCCAGCAGCTTAGATCCGGGACAGCAAGAGACCCAGTACTTC. As protein: CASSLDPGQQETQYF.

The rearrangement uses TRBV5-5 and TRBJ2-7; weak D call: TRBD2 (5 bases). From germline, CDR1 is SGHKS and CDR2 YYEKEE (reference sequence). The CDR3 extends over 12 amino acids. Trimming took 0 bases from V and 6 from J, leaving 7 bases between them. Written as DNA, the CDR3 is TGTGCCAGCAGCTTGGACGCGGGCGAGCAGTACTTC. Protein sequence: CASSLDAGEQYF.

This clone was seen more than once but under ten times. The V and J genes are TRBV6-1 and TRBJ2-3; D ambiguous. The germline V gene encodes CDR1 MNHNS and CDR2 SASEGT. The V end was cut by 2 bases, the J end by 6 bases, with 15 bases between. CDR3 length equals 15 residues. This CDR3 reads CASSESAASRDTQYF. The CDR3 nucleotides read TGTGCCAGCAGTGAATCTGCGGCCAGCCGGGATACGCAGTATTTT.

Only one count was recorded for this clone. The chain recombines TRBV4-1 with TRBJ1-6; D is uncertain. From germline, CDR1 is MGHRA and CDR2 YSYEKL. The CDR3 length is 19 residues. The ends were cut back, 0 bases at V and 0 bases at J, with 15 bases in the middle. The CDR3 DNA sequence: TGCGCCAGCAGCCAAGATATGGCAGGTCTTTTCTCCTATAATTCACCCCTCCACTTT. It codes for CASSQDMAGLFSYNSPLHF.

This chain links TRBV2 with TRBJ1-2, with 8 bases lining up with TRBD1. The junction had 3 bases not matched to a gene; V was cut back by 6 bases and J by 0 bases. Germline V gene data show CDR1 as SNHLY and CDR2 as FYNNEI. The CDR3 is made up of 14 amino acids. CDR3 sequence: CASSDRGANYGYTF. The CDR3 bases are TGTGCCAGCAGCGACAGGGGCGCTAACTATGGCTACACCTTC.

The rearrangement uses TRBV28 and TRBJ2-2; TRBD2 aligns across 14 bases. V lost 7 bases, J lost 9 bases, and 10 bases stayed unmatched. Per the germline V gene, CDR1 is MDHEN and CDR2 is SYDVKM. This CDR3 contains 16 residues. This CDR3 is CASKGGLAGGFRELFF. CDR3 nucleotide sequence: TGTGCCAGCAAGGGAGGACTAGCGGGAGGATTCAGGGAGCTGTTTTTT.

This rearrangement joins TRBV28 to TRBJ2-3, with 7 bases that match TRBD2. The CDR3 spans 19 residues. V lost 4 bases to trimming and J lost 1 base; unmatched junction nucleotides: 17. Germline V lookup: CDR1 MDHEN, CDR2 SYDVKM. The CDR3 bases are TGTGCCAGCAGTTCTCTGCAGGGCGGTGGCGGGAGTCGCACAGATACGCAGTATTTT. It is translated as CASSSLQGGGGSRTDTQYF.

The V gene is TRBV28, the J gene TRBJ1-1; D remains unclear. CDR1 MDHEN and CDR2 SYDVKM come from the germline V gene. The CDR3 consists of 15 residues. The V end lost 4 bases, the J end lost 1 base, and 13 bases lay between the germline ends. As DNA, the CDR3 is TGTGCCAGCAGTTCCCCGATGGAGGGGAACACTGAAGCTTTCTTT. Translating it yields CASSSPMEGNTEAFF.

The table lists this clone with a few counts. The J gene is TRBJ2-7, the V gene TRBV4-3, with D unclear. V lost 5 bases and J 2 bases, leaving 10 bases between the germline ends. In germline, CDR1 is LGHNA, CDR2 YSLEER. The length of the CDR3 is 13 residues. The CDR3 DNA reads TGCGCCAGCAGCGTGGGCAGCACCTACGAGCAGTACTTC. It yields the protein CASSVGSTYEQYF.

This clone has just a few counts. The chain employs TRBV6-6 and TRBJ2-7; TRBD1 aligns across 9 bases. The V segment lost 6 bases and the J segment 5 bases; nucleotides outside the gene matches: 11. CDR1 and CDR2 (germline): MNHNY, SVGAGI (reference sequence). The CDR3 consists of 15 residues. The CDR3 reads CASSSSGTGFHEQYF. For the CDR3, the DNA is TGTGCCAGCAGCTCCTCCGGGACAGGGTTCCACGAGCAGTACTTC.

The chain links TRBV18 to TRBJ1-1; the match to TRBD1 covers 9 bases. The V gene end was trimmed by 4 bases and the J gene end by 5 bases; junction bases not matched to a gene: 5. The length of the CDR3 is 14 residues. The germline V gene encodes CDR1 KGHSH and CDR2 LQKENI. The CDR3 DNA is TGTGCCAGCTCACTGGAGACAGGGGGTACTGAAGCTTTCTTT. Translated, it gives CASSLETGGTEAFF.

The chain recombines TRBV28 with TRBJ1-1; D is uncertain. V was pared by 5 bases and J by 6 bases, with 7 bases between. The germline gives CDR1 MDHEN, CDR2 SYDVKM. There are 11 residues in the CDR3. The CDR3 DNA is TGTGCCAGCAGTCGTCCCGCTGAAGCTTTCTTT. It translates to CASSRPAEAFF. Full variable domain (rest looked up from reference TRBV28 and TRBJ1-1): DVKVTQSSRYLVKRTGEKVFLECVQDMDHENMFWYRQDPGLGLRLIYFSYDVKMKEKGDIPEGYSVSREKKERFSLILESASTNQTSMYLCASSRPAEAFFGQGTRLTVV.

In this sample, this clone turned up a few times. This chain joins TRBV19 and TRBJ2-7; TRBD1 matches at 9 bases. J was trimmed by 2 bases and V by 5 bases; bases with no gene match: 7. Germline CDR1 is LNHDA and CDR2 is SQIVND (reference sequence). The CDR3 has 15 residues. CDR3 protein: CASSQTRDRAYEQYF. The CDR3 nucleotides are TGTGCCAGTAGTCAAACCCGGGACAGGGCCTACGAGCAGTACTTC.

The CDR3 loop is CASSLEWAEEDIQYF. DNA for the CDR3: TGTGCCAGCAGCTTAGAATGGGCGGAGGAGGACATTCAGTACTTC. The chain couples TRBV11-2 to TRBJ2-4; possible D gene TRBD2, 5 bases. Germline CDR1 SGHAT, CDR2 FQNNGV. This CDR3 is built from 15 residues. V lost 0 bases and J 8 bases, leaving 14 bases between the germline ends.

V usage is TRBV5-1 and J usage is TRBJ2-3; 9 bases agree with TRBD1. The CDR3 covers 15 residues. J lost 4 bases, V lost 2 bases, and 5 bases had no gene match. Germline-derived CDR1 and CDR2 are SGHRS and YFSETQ. CDR3 in DNA: TGCGCCAGCAGCTTCGCCGGGACAGGGCCAGATACGCAGTATTTT. Protein sequence: CASSFAGTGPDTQYF.

This chain uses TRBV6-1 with TRBJ2-3; 12 positions match TRBD2. There are 15 residues in the CDR3. After removal of 4 bases from V and 4 bases from J, the junction contained 3 bases not matched to a gene. CDR1 and CDR2 from the germline V gene are MNHNS and SASEGT. As DNA, the CDR3 is TGTGCCAGCAGTGCGACTAGCGGGAGTGCAGATACGCAGTATTTT. It encodes CASSATSGSADTQYF.

The chain employs TRBV2 and TRBJ1-2; D unresolved. This CDR3 is built from 16 residues. In germline, CDR1 is SNHLY, CDR2 FYNNEI. V lost 1 base, J lost 2 bases, and 14 bases lay in between. The DNA for the CDR3 is TGTGCCAGCAGTGAAGGGATTATTACAGAGAACTATGGCTACACCTTC. This translates into CASSEGIITENYGYTF. Looking up the rest from reference TRBV2 and TRBJ1-2 gives the full variable domain: EPEVTQTPSHQVTQMGQEVILRCVPISNHLYFYWYRQILGQKVEFLVSFYNNEISEKSEIFDDQFSVERPDGSNFTLKIRSTKLEDSAMYFCASSEGIITENYGYTFGSGTRLTVV.

V gene TRBV14 combines with J gene TRBJ1-1; perhaps TRBD1 as D (5 bases). This CDR3 is 17 amino acids long. Germline V gives CDR1 SGHDN, CDR2 FVKESK. V lost 2 bases, J lost 4 bases, and 20 bases lay in between. CDR3 sequence reads: CASSQQPGLPPGTEAFF. CDR3 nucleotides: TGTGCCAGCAGCCAACAGCCGGGACTCCCTCCCGGCACTGAAGCTTTCTTT.

The chain uses TRBV27 and TRBJ1-1, with 9 bases lining up with TRBD1. The CDR3 runs to 17 residues. Trimming cost V 2 bases and J 0 bases; bases outside gene matches: 7. Per germline, CDR1 MNHEY and CDR2 SMNVEV (reference sequence). CDR3 DNA sequence: TGTGCCAGCAGTTTACGACCCGGACAGGGGATGAACACTGAAGCTTTCTTT. Protein: CASSLRPGQGMNTEAFF.

The chain employs TRBV5-1 and TRBJ2-1; 7 nucleotides agree with TRBD2. In germline, CDR1 is SGHRS, CDR2 YFSETQ. V gave up 0 bases and J gave up 7 bases; unmatched junction bases: 4. The CDR3 spans 14 residues. The CDR3 sequence: CASSLVGGLNEQFF. The DNA for the CDR3 is TGCGCCAGCAGCTTGGTGGGGGGGTTAAATGAGCAGTTCTTC.

This chain joins TRBV2 and TRBJ2-1; TRBD1 or TRBD2 may be the D gene (5 bases each). V lost 8 bases to trimming and J lost 8 bases, with 19 bases between them. CDR3 length: 14 residues. Germline lookup yields CDR1 SNHLY and CDR2 FYNNEI. The CDR3 here is CASCGASQRDEQFF. DNA of the CDR3: TGTGCCAGCTGTGGGGCTAGCCAACGGGATGAGCAGTTCTTC.

J is TRBJ2-1 and V is TRBV6-5, with D perhaps matching TRBD2 (5 bases). Trimming removed 2 bases at V and 4 bases at J, with 12 bases between. Germline loops: CDR1 MNHEY, CDR2 SVGAGI. The length of the CDR3 is 15 residues. The CDR3 is CASSYQPRVYNEQFF. CDR3 bases: TGTGCCAGCAGTTACCAGCCGAGGGTGTACAATGAGCAGTTCTTC.